A single sample is the source of the 10 T cell receptor beta chains below, sequenced in a study of blood T cells in healthy people across ages. Alongside a J-beta primer mix, a sample-barcoded 5' primer served in a second PCR lasting roughly 7 to 11 cycles. TCRdb passed the 5' RACE reads through MiXCR, listing each CDR3 protein once. The top ten clones hold around 15% of a sample with 980,000 or so distinct CDR3 sequences, around 49% of them seen once. The material sequenced was blood. The receptors here all came from a man aged 25 to 40 in good health.

This clonotype was observed many times. The chain has TRBV29-1 and TRBJ2-7, with D perhaps TRBD1 or TRBD2 (5 bases each). From germline, CDR1 is SQVTM and CDR2 ANQGSEA. There are 11 residues in the CDR3. Deletions cut 4 bases from V and 6 bases from J, with 10 bases between. The CDR3 loop is CSVAGAGEQYF. The CDR3 bases are TGCAGCGTTGCCGGGGCAGGCGAGCAGTACTTC.

The rearrangement uses TRBV28 and TRBJ2-3, with D possibly TRBD2 on 6 matching bases. The CDR3 has 16 amino acids. Looked up from germline, CDR1 is MDHEN and CDR2 is SYDVKM. Between the trimmed V and J ends, which lost 6 bases and 4 bases, there was a span of 20 bases. The CDR3 region is CASSLRSGPGADTQYF. The CDR3 nucleotides are TGTGCCAGCAGCCTAAGGTCAGGCCCGGGGGCAGATACGCAGTATTTT.

J is TRBJ1-1 and V is TRBV6-5; a possible D gene is TRBD1 (5 bases). V lost 5 bases and J 2 bases, leaving 9 bases between the germline ends. This CDR3 contains 13 residues. Germline V lookup: CDR1 MNHEY, CDR2 SVGAGI. The CDR3 loop reads CASSRDHNTEAFF. The CDR3 DNA reads as TGTGCCAGCAGTAGGGACCATAACACTGAAGCTTTCTTT.

V and J are TRBV6-1 and TRBJ2-7, with 8 bases that match TRBD2. The CDR3 length is 14 residues. The V and J ends lost 8 bases and 2 bases, in that order; junction bases with no gene match: 8. The V gene's germline CDR1 is MNHNS and CDR2 SASEGT. The CDR3 bases are TGTGCCAGCCGGACGACTAGCGCTACCTACGAGCAGTACTTC. Translated: CASRTTSATYEQYF.

This clonotype occurred a few times. The chain uses TRBV6-2 or TRBV6-3 and TRBJ2-7, with D possibly called TRBD1 or TRBD2 (5 bases each). Trimming took off 8 bases at V and 6 bases at J, with 11 bases between the two ends. CDR1 is MNHEY and CDR2 is SVGEGT in the germline V gene. CDR3 length: 11 amino acids. CDR3 nucleotide sequence: TGTGCCAGCCGGGACGATGGCGAGCAGTACTTC. Translated: CASRDDGEQYF.

J is TRBJ2-1 and V is TRBV6-5; the match to TRBD2 covers 7 bases. CDR3 size: 15 residues. Per germline, CDR1 MNHEY and CDR2 SVGAGI. J was trimmed by 6 bases and V by 2 bases; bases with no gene match: 7. DNA of the CDR3: TGTGCCAGCAGTTACGGGGGGGGGACGGTCAATGAGCAGTTCTTC. This codes for CASSYGGGTVNEQFF.

The chain uses TRBV20-1 and TRBJ2-3; 7 bases are a match to TRBD1. Germline-derived CDR1 and CDR2 are DFQATT and SNEGSKA (reference sequence). V lost 0 bases to trimming and J lost 6 bases; unmatched junction nucleotides: 9. The CDR3 extends over 15 amino acids. The DNA of the CDR3 is TGCAGTGCTAGAGATAGGGGGCAGGGGACGGATACGCAGTATTTT. Translation: CSARDRGQGTDTQYF.

The rearrangement links TRBV7-2 to TRBJ1-1; D gene ambiguous. V lost 6 bases, J lost 7 bases, and 15 bases lay in between. Germline values: CDR1 SGHTA, CDR2 FQGNSA. The CDR3 length is 13 residues. In DNA form, the CDR3 reads TGTGCCAGCAGACCTCCGGTCGGAAGTGAAGCTTTCTTT. Translated, it gives CASRPPVGSEAFF.

The sample holds a few counts of this clonotype. This chain links TRBV4-2 with TRBJ2-3, with TRBD2 matching 8 bases. The CDR3 runs 15 residues. The ends lost 1 base at V and 6 bases at J; junction bases unmatched: 6. Germline loops: CDR1 LGHNA, CDR2 YNFKEQ. The CDR3 DNA reads TGTGCCAGCAGCCAAGGAGCGGGGGATTCGGATACGCAGTATTTT. It codes for CASSQGAGDSDTQYF.

This CDR3 is CSVVGGLAGHNEQFF. The CDR3 DNA follows: TGCAGCGTTGTCGGCGGACTAGCGGGACACAATGAGCAGTTCTTC. This chain links TRBV29-1 with TRBJ2-1, with TRBD2 matching 12 bases. This CDR3 contains 15 residues. The ends lost 4 bases at V and 5 bases at J; junction bases unmatched: 6. Germline assignment: CDR1 SQVTM and CDR2 ANQGSEA.